A single sample gave rise to the 7 T cell receptor beta chains below, sequenced in a study of T-cell memory formation after mild COVID-19. TCRdb re-analysed the 5' RACE reads in MiXCR, keeping a single row per CDR3 protein. The sample records 500,000 to 550,000 distinct CDR3 sequences, roughly 20% being singletons. Sequencing used PBMCs or a T cell subset sorted from them (not recorded which). Receptors were obtained from an adult woman who had mild COVID-19 (a few samples of this study predate the infection). Cell type and time point are not known.

This chain joins TRBV11-2 and TRBJ1-2; TRBD1 matches at 9 bases. This CDR3 is 16 amino acids long. Germline V gene lookup returns CDR1 SGHAT and CDR2 FQNNGV. V was clipped by 4 bases and J by 6 bases; unmatched bases: 12. The DNA of the CDR3 is TGTGCCAGCAGCTCGCTCCTTCCGGGACAGGGTAATGGCTACACCTTC. Translated: CASSSLLPGQGNGYTF.

The chain is built from TRBV20-1 and TRBJ2-2; perhaps TRBD1 as D (5 bases). There are 14 residues in the CDR3. Germline assignment: CDR1 DFQATT and CDR2 SNEGSKA (reference sequence). Deletions cut 6 bases from V and 0 bases from J, with 11 bases between. CDR3: CSAPTTANTGELFF. The CDR3 DNA sequence: TGCAGTGCCCCAACGACAGCGAACACCGGGGAGCTGTTTTTT.

The CDR3 loop reads CASSEQGSKQPQHF. The CDR3 DNA reads as TGTGCCAGCAGTGAACAGGGTAGTAAACAGCCCCAGCATTTT. This chain connects TRBV2 to TRBJ1-5, with D possibly being TRBD1 (5 bases). CDR1 and CDR2 from the germline V gene are SNHLY and FYNNEI. The CDR3 has 14 residues. V lost 2 bases and J lost 7, with 12 bases in between.

This clonotype was detected a few times. V is TRBV11-2 and J is TRBJ2-5, with D possibly matching TRBD2 (6 bases). Germline CDR1 and CDR2: SGHAT and FQNNGV. The CDR3 consists of 16 residues. V dropped 2 bases and J dropped 1 base, with 14 bases sitting between them. The CDR3 region has the DNA TGTGCCAGCAGCTTATGGGATGGAGGGCCCCAAGAGACCCAGTACTTC. Translating it yields CASSLWDGGPQETQYF.

This clonotype was counted a few times. V is TRBV6-1 and J is TRBJ2-5, with 8 bases matching TRBD2. The CDR3 runs to 16 residues. With V trimmed by 2 bases and J by 2 bases, 7 bases remained unmatched. Germline V gene data show CDR1 as MNHNS and CDR2 as SASEGT. CDR3 protein: CASSEMGSGAQETQYF. The DNA of the CDR3 is TGTGCCAGCAGTGAAATGGGTAGCGGGGCACAAGAGACCCAGTACTTC.

This sequence joins TRBV4-1 and TRBJ1-1; D unresolved. The CDR3 sequence is 15 residues long. V gave up 1 base and J gave up 3 bases, with 12 bases separating them. Germline V gives CDR1 MGHRA, CDR2 YSYEKL. CDR3 region: CASSQVPPPDTEAFF. The CDR3 DNA follows: TGCGCCAGCAGCCAAGTTCCACCCCCAGACACTGAAGCTTTCTTT.

This clonotype was counted a few times. This rearrangement joins TRBV4-1 to TRBJ1-1; D ambiguous. Germline values: CDR1 MGHRA, CDR2 YSYEKL. Trimming cost V 8 bases and J 4 bases, with 17 bases left between them. The CDR3 runs to 14 residues. CDR3 amino acids: CASHPLEATTEAFF. CDR3 DNA: TGCGCCAGCCACCCCCTAGAGGCCACCACTGAAGCTTTCTTT.